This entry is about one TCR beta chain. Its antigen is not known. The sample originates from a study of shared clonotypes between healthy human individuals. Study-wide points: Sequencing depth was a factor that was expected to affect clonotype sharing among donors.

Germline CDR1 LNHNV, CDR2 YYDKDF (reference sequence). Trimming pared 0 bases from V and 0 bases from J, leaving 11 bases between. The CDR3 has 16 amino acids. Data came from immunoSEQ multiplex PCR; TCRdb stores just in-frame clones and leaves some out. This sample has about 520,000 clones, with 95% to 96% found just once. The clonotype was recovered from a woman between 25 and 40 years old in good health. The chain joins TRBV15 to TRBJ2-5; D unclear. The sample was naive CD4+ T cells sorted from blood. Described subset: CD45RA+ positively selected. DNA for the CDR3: TGTGCCACCAGCAGAGATCCTAACGAATACCAAGAGACCCAGTACTTC. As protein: CATSRDPNEYQETQYF.